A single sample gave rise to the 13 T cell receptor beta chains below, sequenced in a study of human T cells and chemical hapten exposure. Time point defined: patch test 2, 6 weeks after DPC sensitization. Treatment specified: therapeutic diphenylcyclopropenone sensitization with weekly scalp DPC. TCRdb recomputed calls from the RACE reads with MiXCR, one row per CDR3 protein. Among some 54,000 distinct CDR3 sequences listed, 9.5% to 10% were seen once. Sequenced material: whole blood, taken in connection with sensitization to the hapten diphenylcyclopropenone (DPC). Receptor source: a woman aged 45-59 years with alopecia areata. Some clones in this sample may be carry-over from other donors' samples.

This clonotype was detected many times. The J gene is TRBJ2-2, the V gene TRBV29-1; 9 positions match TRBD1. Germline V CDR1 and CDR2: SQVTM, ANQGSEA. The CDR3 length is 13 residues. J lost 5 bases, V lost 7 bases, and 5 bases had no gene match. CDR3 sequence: CSAGTGLTGELFF. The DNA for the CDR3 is TGCAGCGCCGGGACAGGGCTGACCGGGGAGCTGTTTTTT.

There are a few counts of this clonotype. The DNA of the CDR3 is TGTGCCAGCAGACACAGGGTAACTAATGAAAAACTGTTTTTT. This codes for CASRHRVTNEKLFF. The chain links TRBV28 to TRBJ1-4, with D possibly TRBD1 on 6 matching bases. This CDR3 spans 14 amino acids. Germline V gene lookup returns CDR1 MDHEN and CDR2 SYDVKM. V was cut by 6 bases and J by 1 base, with 9 bases left in between.

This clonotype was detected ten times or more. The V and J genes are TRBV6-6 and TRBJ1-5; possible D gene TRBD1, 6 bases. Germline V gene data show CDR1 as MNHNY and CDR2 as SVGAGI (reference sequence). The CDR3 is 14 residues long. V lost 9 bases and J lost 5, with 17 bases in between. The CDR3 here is CASGEGGIYQPQHF. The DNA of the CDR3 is TGTGCCAGTGGGGAGGGGGGAATCTATCAGCCCCAGCATTTT.

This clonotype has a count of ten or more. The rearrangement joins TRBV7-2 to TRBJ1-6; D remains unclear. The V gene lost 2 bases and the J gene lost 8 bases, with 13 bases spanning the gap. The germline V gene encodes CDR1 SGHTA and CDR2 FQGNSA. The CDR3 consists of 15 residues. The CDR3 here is CASSLRPVPHSPLHF. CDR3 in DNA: TGTGCCAGCAGCTTAAGGCCAGTTCCCCATTCACCCCTCCACTTT.

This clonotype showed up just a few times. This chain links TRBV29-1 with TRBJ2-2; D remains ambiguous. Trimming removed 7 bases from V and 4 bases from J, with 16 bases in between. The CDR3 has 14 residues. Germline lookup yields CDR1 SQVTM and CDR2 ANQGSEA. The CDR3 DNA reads TGCAGCGCTCGAACCTTAGTCGGCACCGGGGAGCTGTTTTTT. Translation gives CSARTLVGTGELFF.

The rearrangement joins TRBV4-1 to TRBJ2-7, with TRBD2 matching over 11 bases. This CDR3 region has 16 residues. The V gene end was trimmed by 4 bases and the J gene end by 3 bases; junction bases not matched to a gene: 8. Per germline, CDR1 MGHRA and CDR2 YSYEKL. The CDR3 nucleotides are TGCGCCAGCAGCCGGCAACTAGCGGGGGCCAACTACGAGCAGTACTTC. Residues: CASSRQLAGANYEQYF.

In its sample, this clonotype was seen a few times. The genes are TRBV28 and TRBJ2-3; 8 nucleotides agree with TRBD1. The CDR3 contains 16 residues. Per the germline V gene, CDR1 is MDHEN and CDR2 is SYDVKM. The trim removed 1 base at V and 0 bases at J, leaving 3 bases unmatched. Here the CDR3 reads CASSLSTGGSTDTQYF. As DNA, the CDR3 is TGTGCCAGCAGTTTATCAACAGGGGGGAGCACAGATACGCAGTATTTT.

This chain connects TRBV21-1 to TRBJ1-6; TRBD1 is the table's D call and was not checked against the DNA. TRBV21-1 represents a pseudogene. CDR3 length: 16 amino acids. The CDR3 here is CASTTGDTGDNSPLHF. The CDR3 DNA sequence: TGTGCCAGCACCACGGGGGATACGGGGGATAATTCACCCCTCCACTTT.

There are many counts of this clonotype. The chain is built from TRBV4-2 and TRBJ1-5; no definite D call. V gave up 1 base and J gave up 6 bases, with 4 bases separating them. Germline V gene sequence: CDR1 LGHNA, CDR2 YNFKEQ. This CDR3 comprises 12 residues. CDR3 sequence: CASSQAGQPQHF. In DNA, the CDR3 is TGTGCCAGCAGCCAAGCCGGTCAGCCCCAGCATTTT.

CDR3 sequence reads: CASSSSAGTSNTGELFF. The CDR3 DNA is TGTGCCAGCAGCTCCTCAGCGGGGACCTCAAACACCGGGGAGCTGTTTTTT. J is TRBJ2-2 and V is TRBV28; 7 nucleotides line up with TRBD2. CDR1 is MDHEN, CDR2 SYDVKM, per germline. CDR3 length: 17 amino acids. Unmatched junction bases numbered 12, after V lost 6 bases and J lost 2 bases.

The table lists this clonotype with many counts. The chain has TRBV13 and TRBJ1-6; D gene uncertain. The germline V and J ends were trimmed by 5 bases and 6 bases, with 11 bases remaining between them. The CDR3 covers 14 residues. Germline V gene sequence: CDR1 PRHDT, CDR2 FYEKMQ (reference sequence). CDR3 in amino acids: CASSPTRGNSPLHF. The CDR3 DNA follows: TGTGCCAGCAGCCCAACACGGGGTAATTCACCCCTCCACTTT.

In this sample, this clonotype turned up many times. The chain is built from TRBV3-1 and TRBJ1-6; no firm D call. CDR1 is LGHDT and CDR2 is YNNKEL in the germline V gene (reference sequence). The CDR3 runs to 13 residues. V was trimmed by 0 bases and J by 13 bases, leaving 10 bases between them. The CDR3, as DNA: TGTGCCAGCAGCCAAGATCTCCGAGCCCCCCTCCACTTT. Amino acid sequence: CASSQDLRAPLHF.

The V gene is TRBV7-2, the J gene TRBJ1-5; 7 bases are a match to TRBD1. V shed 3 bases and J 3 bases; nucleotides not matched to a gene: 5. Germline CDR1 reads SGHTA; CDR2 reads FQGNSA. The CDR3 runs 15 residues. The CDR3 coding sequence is TGTGCCAGCAGCTTGTCCGGGACAGTCAATCAGCCCCAGCATTTT. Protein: CASSLSGTVNQPQHF.